The 27 T cell receptor beta chains below were found in one sample sequenced in a study of cytomegalovirus exposure and HLA in healthy donors. The method was immunoSEQ multiplex PCR; TCRdb's version includes in-frame clones alone and lacks a portion of them. This sample has 67,000 or so clones, with around 96% found just once. The sequenced material came from PBMCs. The receptor set was obtained from a man between 18 and 29 years old in good health and CMV-seropositive.

This sequence joins TRBV6-1 and TRBJ2-5; D is possibly TRBD2 (6 bases). Germline loops: CDR1 MNHNS, CDR2 SASEGT. Trimming left V 7 bases short and J 8 bases short, with 14 bases between. This CDR3 is 12 amino acids long. The CDR3 region has the DNA TGTGCCAGCACCGGGGGTCGGCGAACCCAGTACTTC. Protein: CASTGGRRTQYF.

V and J are TRBV5-6 and TRBJ2-1; the D gene is possibly TRBD1 (6 bases). Germline V gives CDR1 SGHDT, CDR2 YYEEEE. Trimming pared 3 bases from V and 3 bases from J, leaving 10 bases between. This CDR3 has 14 amino acids. As DNA, the CDR3 is TGTGCCAGCAGCTGGGGGCAGGTCTACAATGAGCAGTTCTTC. Protein product: CASSWGQVYNEQFF.

The chain couples TRBV5-5 to TRBJ2-2, with 10 bases matching TRBD2. Germline-derived CDR1 and CDR2 are SGHKS and YYEKEE (reference sequence). The junction had 9 bases not matched to a gene; V was cut back by 4 bases and J by 6 bases. The CDR3 is made up of 16 amino acids. The CDR3 reads CASSPASGSFSGELFF. DNA for the CDR3: TGTGCCAGCAGCCCCGCTAGCGGGAGTTTTTCCGGGGAGCTGTTTTTT.

Regarding this clone: Mismatch with germline at one junction end may stem from a read error. Other nucleotide sequences from this sample produce the same CDR3. The chain combines TRBV5-4 with TRBJ1-1, with 7 bases that match TRBD1. CDR3 length: 14 residues. Germline V gene data show CDR1 as SGHNT and CDR2 as YYREEE (reference sequence). CDR3 region: CASRGTDKNTEAFF. CDR3 nucleotides: TGTGCCAGTCGGGGGACAGACAAGAACACCGAAGCTTTCTTT.

The rearrangement uses TRBV5-1 and TRBJ2-1; the D gene is possibly TRBD1 (5 bases). Trimming took off 0 bases at V and 5 bases at J, with 12 bases between the two ends. Germline CDR1 is SGHRS and CDR2 is YFSETQ. This CDR3 spans 15 amino acids. For the CDR3, the DNA is TGCGCCAGCAGCTTGGCGACAGCATCCAACAATGAGCAGTTCTTC. It translates to CASSLATASNNEQFF.

Turning to this clone: The identical CDR3 is also encoded by other nucleotide sequences in the sample. The genes are TRBV5-1 and TRBJ2-6, with 11 bases lining up with TRBD1. CDR1 SGHRS and CDR2 YFSETQ come from the germline V gene. The CDR3 length is 18 residues. V shed 1 base, J shed 0 bases, and the junction held 3 bases outside the gene matches. The CDR3 region has the DNA TGCGCCAGCAGCTTGAGGGGACAGGGGGGCTCTGGGGCCAACGTCCTGACTTTC. Encoded protein: CASSLRGQGGSGANVLTF.

This clone has just one count. The chain has TRBV6-1 and TRBJ1-3; the D is unclear. The CDR3 contains 15 residues. Trimming stripped 7 bases from V and 2 bases from J, with 15 bases between. Per germline, CDR1 MNHNS and CDR2 SASEGT. CDR3 bases: TGTGCCAGCACCCCGACCCGGAGGGCTGGAAACACCATATATTTT. This sequence encodes CASTPTRRAGNTIYF.

The chain couples TRBV9 to TRBJ2-5; the D gene is possibly TRBD1 (6 bases). The V and J ends lost 1 base and 1 base respectively, with 14 bases between them. Germline loops: CDR1 SGDLS, CDR2 YYNGEE. There are 16 residues in the CDR3. As DNA, the CDR3 is TGTGCCAGCAGCGTAAATTTTGGACAGCCCCAAGAGACCCAGTACTTC. This codes for CASSVNFGQPQETQYF.

As for this clone: Compared with germline, one end of the junction differs, possibly owing to a read error. V gene TRBV7-9 combines with J gene TRBJ1-4, with a possible D match to TRBD1 (6 bases). Germline CDR1 is SEHNR and CDR2 is FQNEAQ (reference sequence). The CDR3 is made up of 14 amino acids. In DNA form, the CDR3 reads TGTGCCAGCAGTTTAGGGGGGGTAGCTGAAAAACTGTTTTTT. Translation gives CASSLGGVAEKLFF.

The chain recombines TRBV7-3 with TRBJ2-1; 12 positions agree with TRBD2. V shed 5 bases and J 6 bases; nucleotides not matched to a gene: 5. CDR3 length: 15 amino acids. Germline lookup yields CDR1 SGHTA and CDR2 FQGTGA. The CDR3 sequence is CASSTRGLAGNEQFF. The CDR3 coding sequence is TGTGCCAGCAGCACCCGGGGACTAGCGGGCAATGAGCAGTTCTTC.

This chain uses TRBV4-2 with TRBJ2-2, with D unresolved. V was clipped by 3 bases and J by 10 bases, with 18 bases between them. This CDR3 contains 15 residues. Per germline, CDR1 LGHNA and CDR2 YNFKEQ. CDR3 residues: CASSHQIPSSVELFF. CDR3 in DNA: TGTGCCAGCAGCCATCAAATTCCGTCATCAGTGGAGCTGTTTTTT.

The chain combines TRBV6-5 with TRBJ2-7; 10 positions agree with TRBD1. V shed 7 bases and J 2 bases; nucleotides not matched to a gene: 8. This CDR3 has 15 amino acids. Germline-derived CDR1 and CDR2 are MNHEY and SVGAGI. The CDR3 region is CASTPAGQGTYEQYF. DNA for the CDR3: TGTGCCAGCACCCCGGCGGGACAGGGGACCTACGAGCAGTACTTC.

This clone is a singleton in its sample. The chain joins TRBV15 to TRBJ2-2; 13 bases are a match to TRBD2. V gave up 0 bases and J gave up 3 bases; unmatched junction bases: 4. CDR1 is LNHNV and CDR2 is YYDKDF in the germline V gene (reference sequence). This CDR3 comprises 18 residues. As DNA, the CDR3 is TGTGCCACCAGCAGAGATGGAGGACTAGCGGGGGACACCGGGGAGCTGTTTTTT. Its protein product is CATSRDGGLAGDTGELFF.

This clone appeared once. This chain connects TRBV4-1 to TRBJ2-7; D possibly corresponds to TRBD2 (6 bases). Germline CDR1 and CDR2: MGHRA and YSYEKL. The CDR3 sequence is 16 residues long. Trimming took off 0 bases at V and 0 bases at J, with 12 bases between the two ends. CDR3 protein: CASSQDVAESSYEQYF. CDR3 nucleotides: TGCGCCAGCAGCCAAGATGTAGCGGAAAGCTCCTACGAGCAGTACTTC.

The CDR3 spells CASRTEELAKNIQYF. As DNA, the CDR3 is TGTGCCAGCAGAACCGAAGAGCTAGCCAAAAACATTCAGTACTTC. The chain has TRBV9 and TRBJ2-4, with D unresolved. CDR1 and CDR2 (germline): SGDLS, YYNGEE. V lost 5 bases and J lost 0, with 12 bases in between. CDR3 length equals 15 residues.

This clone was observed once. The chain employs TRBV6-5 and TRBJ2-2; no reliable D call. The length of the CDR3 is 13 residues. Trimming shortened V by 6 bases and J by 2 bases, and 7 bases separated the two germline ends. Germline lookup yields CDR1 MNHEY and CDR2 SVGAGI. CDR3 amino acids: CASSNINTGELFF. DNA of the CDR3: TGTGCCAGCAGCAACATTAACACCGGGGAGCTGTTTTTT.

This chain connects TRBV15 to TRBJ1-2; D remains unclear. The CDR3 length is 14 residues. The V end lost 2 bases, the J end lost 8 bases, and 15 bases lay between the germline ends. CDR1 is LNHNV and CDR2 is YYDKDF in the germline V gene (reference sequence). CDR3 in amino acids: CATSRSLEGLGYTF. The CDR3 DNA follows: TGTGCCACCAGCAGAAGTTTGGAGGGCTTGGGCTACACCTTC.

The CDR3 sequence is CASSQRPGLITDTQYF. In nucleotides, the CDR3 is TGTGCCAGCAGCCAACGACCGGGACTGATCACAGATACGCAGTATTTT. The rearrangement joins TRBV11-3 to TRBJ2-3, with D perhaps TRBD2 (6 bases). The CDR3 contains 16 residues. The V gene lost 5 bases and the J gene lost 2 bases, with 17 bases spanning the gap. Germline V gives CDR1 SGHNT, CDR2 YENEEA.

This sequence joins TRBV13 and TRBJ2-4, with a tentative D call TRBD1 (6 bases). V was pared by 5 bases and J by 0 bases, with 11 bases between. The CDR3 covers 15 residues. Per germline, CDR1 PRHDT and CDR2 FYEKMQ (reference sequence). CDR3 in amino acids: CASSRGQQAKNIQYF. The CDR3, as DNA: TGTGCCAGCAGCCGCGGACAGCAAGCCAAAAACATTCAGTACTTC.

The V and J genes are TRBV2 and TRBJ2-7; D is possibly TRBD2 (7 bases). The length of the CDR3 is 13 residues. Germline lookup yields CDR1 SNHLY and CDR2 FYNNEI. Trimming removed 8 bases from V and 7 bases from J, with 18 bases in between. Here the CDR3 reads CASCLIGGREQYF. The CDR3 DNA reads as TGTGCCAGCTGTCTCATCGGGGGGCGGGAGCAGTACTTC.

The chain uses TRBV4-1 and TRBJ2-2; D might be TRBD1 (6 bases). Trimming pared 5 bases from V and 0 bases from J, leaving 10 bases between. This CDR3 region has 15 residues. Germline-derived CDR1 and CDR2 are MGHRA and YSYEKL. The CDR3 coding sequence is TGCGCCAGCAGCTGGACAGCGACGAACACCGGGGAGCTGTTTTTT. Translation gives CASSWTATNTGELFF.

The J gene is TRBJ1-4, the V gene TRBV7-9; perhaps TRBD1 as D (5 bases). This CDR3 contains 14 residues. Germline CDR1 is SEHNR and CDR2 is FQNEAQ (reference sequence). Deletions cut 8 bases from V and 8 bases from J, with 18 bases between. The CDR3 spells CASSHPGDREKLFF. In DNA, the CDR3 is TGTGCCAGCTCTCACCCGGGAGACAGAGAAAAACTGTTTTTT.

This clone was detected only once. The chain links TRBV9 to TRBJ1-2; 9 positions match TRBD1. Germline CDR1 is SGDLS and CDR2 is YYNGEE. Trimming took 1 base from V and 8 from J; bases not matched to a gene: 15. The CDR3 is 17 amino acids. The DNA of the CDR3 is TGTGCCAGCAGCGTACCTGGGACAGGGTCCCACCGGTGGGGCTACACCTTC. This sequence encodes CASSVPGTGSHRWGYTF.

J is TRBJ2-5 and V is TRBV25-1; D gene ambiguous. Trimming stripped 8 bases from V and 5 bases from J, with 15 bases between. The CDR3 has 13 amino acids. Germline V gene sequence: CDR1 MGHDK, CDR2 SYGVNS. The DNA for the CDR3 is TGTGCCAGCTTAAGATCGGCAGGCGAGACCCAGTACTTC. Translated, it gives CASLRSAGETQYF.

The sample holds one count of this clone. J is TRBJ1-2 and V is TRBV4-2; TRBD1 is a possible D gene (5 bases). Trimming removed 0 bases from V and 5 bases from J, with 31 bases in between. CDR1 and CDR2 from the germline V gene are LGHNA and YNFKEQ. CDR3 length: 21 residues. The CDR3 sequence is CASSQDISGLSVAGSGYGYTF. CDR3 sequence (DNA): TGTGCCAGCAGCCAAGATATCTCGGGTTTATCGGTAGCAGGATCAGGGTATGGCTACACCTTC.

The chain uses TRBV25-1 and TRBJ2-1, with 9 bases aligning to TRBD2. Germline V gene data show CDR1 as MGHDK and CDR2 as SYGVNS. This CDR3 has 16 amino acids. V gave up 4 bases and J gave up 1 base; unmatched junction bases: 5. CDR3 amino acids: CASSGASGMSYNEQFF. CDR3 in DNA: TGTGCCAGCAGTGGGGCTAGCGGGATGTCCTACAATGAGCAGTTCTTC.

The CDR3 DNA reads as TGCGCCAGCACAATCGGGGGGGCGAACACCGGGGAGCTGTTTTTT. As protein: CASTIGGANTGELFF. The chain has TRBV4-1 and TRBJ2-2; the match to TRBD2 covers 8 bases. Unmatched junction bases numbered 4, after V lost 7 bases and J lost 0 bases. This CDR3 is built from 15 residues. Germline V gene sequence: CDR1 MGHRA, CDR2 YSYEKL.